The 28 T cell receptor beta chains presented below share a single source sample, sequenced in a study of blood T cell repertoires in COVID-19. Some clones are missing from TCRdb's copy, which holds only in-frame ones; the method was immunoSEQ multiplex PCR. The table includes under 200,000 clones, roughly 82% detected once. The sequenced sample was PBMCs or T cells enriched from blood (not recorded which). Source of these receptors: a woman aged 55 to 70 with acute COVID-19.

V gene TRBV29-1 combines with J gene TRBJ2-4, with 11 bases fitting TRBD2. Trimming removed 1 base from V and 3 bases from J; junction bases left unmatched: 11. This CDR3 is built from 18 residues. CDR1 and CDR2 from the germline V gene are SQVTM and ANQGSEA. DNA for the CDR3: TGCAGCGTTGAAGCCAAACTAGCGGGAGAGTTTGGCAAAAACATTCAGTACTTC. Translation: CSVEAKLAGEFGKNIQYF.

V and J are TRBV5-1 and TRBJ2-5; maybe TRBD1 (5 bases). The CDR3 runs 14 residues. Germline CDR1 is SGHRS and CDR2 is YFSETQ. Trimming removed 3 bases at V and 1 base at J, with 10 bases between. The CDR3 here is CASSSGDSQETQYF. The CDR3 region has the DNA TGCGCCAGCAGCTCAGGAGACAGCCAAGAGACCCAGTACTTC. Combining the CDR3 with reference TRBV5-1 and TRBJ2-5 gives the whole variable domain KAGVTQTPRYLIKTRGQQVTLSCSPISGHRSVSWYQQTPGQGLQFLFEYFSETQRNKGNFPGRFSGRQFSNSRSEMNVSTLELGDSALYLCASSSGDSQETQYFGPGTRLLVL.

The rearrangement joins TRBV5-1 to TRBJ2-2; 7 bases line up with TRBD1. The length of the CDR3 is 16 residues. V was clipped by 2 bases and J by 4 bases; unmatched bases: 8. Germline-derived CDR1 and CDR2 are SGHRS and YFSETQ. DNA for the CDR3: TGCGCCAGCAGCTTCGACTTCACAGGGGTCACCGGGGAGCTGTTTTTT. This translates into CASSFDFTGVTGELFF. Complete variable domain (other parts from reference TRBV5-1 and TRBJ2-2): KAGVTQTPRYLIKTRGQQVTLSCSPISGHRSVSWYQQTPGQGLQFLFEYFSETQRNKGNFPGRFSGRQFSNSRSEMNVSTLELGDSALYLCASSFDFTGVTGELFFGEGSRLTVL.

This chain joins TRBV7-2 and TRBJ2-3; TRBD2 matches 9 bases. Looked up from germline, CDR1 is SGHTA and CDR2 is FQGNSA. CDR3 length: 17 residues. J was trimmed by 3 bases and V by 4 bases; bases with no gene match: 11. The DNA for the CDR3 is TGTGCCAGCAGCTCCCGGTTCGCGGGGGGGTGGACAGATACGCAGTATTTT. Protein product: CASSSRFAGGWTDTQYF.

As to this clone: Other DNA sequences in this sample translate to the same CDR3. The V call is TRBV19, the J call TRBJ1-2; possibly TRBD1 for D (5 bases). Germline V gene data show CDR1 as LNHDA and CDR2 as SQIVND (reference sequence). This CDR3 spans 12 amino acids. V was pared by 3 bases and J by 6 bases, with 8 bases between. CDR3 in amino acids: CASSIGGNGYTF. In DNA, the CDR3 is TGTGCCAGTAGTATCGGGGGTAATGGCTACACCTTC.

The sample holds one count of this clone. The rearrangement uses TRBV19 and TRBJ1-6; D remains ambiguous. The CDR3 spans 13 residues. V lost 5 bases, J lost 5 bases, and 7 bases lay in between. Germline assignment: CDR1 LNHDA and CDR2 SQIVND (reference sequence). The CDR3 is CASSPPDNSPLHF. For the CDR3, the DNA is TGTGCCAGTAGTCCTCCCGATAATTCACCCCTCCACTTT.

V usage is TRBV6-2 or TRBV6-3 and J usage is TRBJ1-2; the match to TRBD1 covers 7 bases. This CDR3 region has 15 residues. The V gene's germline CDR1 is MNHEY and CDR2 SVGEGT. V was clipped by 6 bases and J by 6 bases; unmatched bases: 13. The CDR3 loop reads CASSQSAGTVDGYTF. CDR3 nucleotides: TGTGCCAGCAGCCAATCCGCCGGGACAGTAGATGGCTACACCTTC.

V and J are TRBV9 and TRBJ2-3; the match to TRBD2 covers 7 bases. The CDR3 contains 16 residues. With V trimmed by 0 bases and J by 2 bases, 6 bases remained unmatched. Germline V gives CDR1 SGDLS, CDR2 YYNGEE. The DNA of the CDR3 is TGTGCCAGCAGCGTAGGGGACGGGAGGACCACAGATACGCAGTATTTT. The encoded protein is CASSVGDGRTTDTQYF. The full variable domain, completed using reference TRBV9 and TRBJ2-3, is DSGVTQTPKHLITATGQRVTLRCSPRSGDLSVYWYQQSLDQGLQFLIQYYNGEERAKGNILERFSAQQFPDLHSELNLSSLELGDSALYFCASSVGDGRTTDTQYFGPGTRLTVL.

This chain uses TRBV7-2 with TRBJ2-7; tentatively, D is TRBD2 (5 bases). The CDR3 loop spans 13 amino acids. CDR1 is SGHTA and CDR2 is FQGNSA in the germline V gene. V was trimmed by 8 bases and J by 4 bases, leaving 15 bases between them. The CDR3 DNA reads TGTGCCAGCTCCGATGGACTGGGGTACGAGCAGTACGTC. This gives the protein CASSDGLGYEQYV.

CDR3 sequence: CASSPYSAPSTDTQYF. The CDR3 bases are TGTGCCAGCTCACCATACTCCGCACCCAGCACAGATACGCAGTATTTT. The V and J genes are TRBV18 and TRBJ2-3, with D uncertain. The V end was cut by 2 bases, the J end by 0 bases, with 12 bases between. The CDR3 has 16 residues. The germline CDR1 and CDR2 sequences are KGHSH and LQKENI.

The rearrangement joins TRBV9 to TRBJ2-7, with a possible D match to TRBD2 (6 bases). Germline V lookup: CDR1 SGDLS, CDR2 YYNGEE. There are 15 residues in the CDR3. V dropped 0 bases and J dropped 2 bases, with 12 bases sitting between them. CDR3 amino acids: CASSVAAGEPYEQYF. The CDR3 DNA reads TGTGCCAGCAGCGTAGCAGCGGGCGAGCCCTACGAGCAGTACTTC.

V usage is TRBV28 and J usage is TRBJ1-2, with D perhaps matching TRBD1 (5 bases). Germline assignment: CDR1 MDHEN and CDR2 SYDVKM. V lost 7 bases and J 7 bases, leaving 13 bases between the germline ends. The CDR3 has 12 amino acids. The CDR3 loop reads CASNFGGSGYTF. DNA of the CDR3: TGTGCCAGCAATTTCGGGGGTAGTGGCTACACCTTC.

The V gene is TRBV19, the J gene TRBJ2-3; 9 nucleotides agree with TRBD2. Per germline, CDR1 LNHDA and CDR2 SQIVND (reference sequence). CDR3 length equals 15 residues. V was clipped by 5 bases and J by 4 bases; unmatched bases: 7. The CDR3 DNA sequence: TGTGCCAGTAGTGCGGGACTAGCAGAGGCAGATACGCAGTATTTT. Amino acid sequence: CASSAGLAEADTQYF.

The rearrangement links TRBV7-6 to TRBJ2-3; 10 bases map to TRBD2. In germline, CDR1 is SGHVS, CDR2 FNYEAQ. With 5 bases clipped from V and 1 base from J, the junction kept 9 bases outside the gene matches. This CDR3 contains 17 residues. The CDR3 sequence is CASSLIAGGGGTDTQYF. Here the CDR3 DNA reads TGTGCCAGCAGCCTTATAGCGGGAGGAGGGGGCACAGATACGCAGTATTTT.

The V gene is TRBV19, the J gene TRBJ2-1, with D perhaps TRBD1 (6 bases). The germline V gene has CDR1 LNHDA and CDR2 SQIVND (reference sequence). The CDR3 length is 15 residues. V was clipped by 4 bases and J by 9 bases, with 19 bases between them. CDR3 protein: CASSNIGLARGEQFF. Here the CDR3 DNA reads TGTGCCAGTAGTAACATAGGACTGGCCAGGGGTGAGCAGTTCTTC.

The chain is built from TRBV3-1 (or the pseudogene TRBV3-2) and TRBJ2-2, with 8 bases identical to TRBD1. The CDR3 covers 16 residues. Germline CDR1 LGHDT, CDR2 YNNKEL (reference sequence). V dropped 4 bases and J dropped 0; count of bases not matched to a gene: 4. The CDR3 reads CASSRDRYANTGELFF. The CDR3 DNA sequence: TGTGCCAGCAGCCGGGACAGGTACGCGAACACCGGGGAGCTGTTTTTT.

Concerning this clone: In the same sample, other DNA sequences code for this CDR3. The chain has TRBV2 and TRBJ1-6; possibly TRBD1 for D (5 bases). With 6 bases removed from V and 4 bases from J, the gap between germline ends came to 7 bases. The CDR3 has 13 amino acids. Germline V gene lookup returns CDR1 SNHLY and CDR2 FYNNEI. The chain's CDR3 is CASRGAYNSPLHF. The CDR3 DNA reads as TGTGCCAGCAGAGGGGCATATAATTCACCCCTCCACTTT.

The V call is TRBV19, the J call TRBJ2-1, with 12 bases that match TRBD2. The CDR3 totals 16 residues. Germline V lookup: CDR1 LNHDA, CDR2 SQIVND (reference sequence). V shed 3 bases and J 4 bases; nucleotides not matched to a gene: 4. As DNA, the CDR3 is TGTGCCAGTAGTATGGGGACTAGCGGGCTATACAATGAGCAGTTCTTC. Protein sequence: CASSMGTSGLYNEQFF.

J is TRBJ1-3 and V is TRBV9, with D maybe TRBD1 (6 bases). Germline V gives CDR1 SGDLS, CDR2 YYNGEE. The CDR3 totals 18 residues. V lost 0 bases to trimming and J lost 1 base, with 17 bases between them. CDR3 residues: CASSVAGGWEGSGNTIYF. CDR3 bases: TGTGCCAGCAGCGTAGCGGGGGGCTGGGAAGGATCTGGAAACACCATATATTTT.

This clone was detected only a few times. This chain uses TRBV6-2 or TRBV6-3 with TRBJ1-2; D unresolved. Germline CDR1 is MNHEY and CDR2 is SVGEGT. The CDR3 has 15 amino acids. Trimming left V 4 bases short and J 4 bases short, with 16 bases between. The CDR3 DNA is TGTGCCAGCAGTTCTCCGACTCTCACCCTCTATGGCTACACCTTC. Protein product: CASSSPTLTLYGYTF.

The chain combines TRBV24-1 with TRBJ2-3, with 12 positions matching TRBD2. This CDR3 is built from 14 residues. V trimming: 9 bases; J trimming: 8 bases; junction bases outside the gene matches: 8. Germline V lookup: CDR1 KGHDR, CDR2 SFDVKD. CDR3 bases: TGTGCCACCGGACTAGCGGGGACCCAGGGTACGCAGTATTTT. This codes for CATGLAGTQGTQYF.

This clone came up a few times. Other nucleotide sequences from this sample produce the same CDR3. The rearrangement links TRBV18 to TRBJ1-5; no clear D. The germline V and J ends were trimmed by 2 bases and 4 bases, with 6 bases remaining between them. The germline CDR1 and CDR2 sequences are KGHSH and LQKENI. The CDR3 has 13 amino acids. This CDR3 is CASSPNENQPQHF. The CDR3 nucleotides read TGTGCCAGCTCACCAAACGAGAATCAGCCCCAGCATTTT.

The rearrangement joins TRBV23-1 to TRBJ1-1; 10 bases are a match to TRBD1. TRBV23-1 is noted as an ORF with a role that remains uncertain. Losses at the gene ends were 7 bases for V and 5 bases for J; bases not matched to a gene: 10. This CDR3 has 15 amino acids. The CDR3 loop is CASKESGTGVTEAFF. CDR3 sequence (DNA): TGCGCCAGCAAAGAATCCGGGACAGGGGTAACTGAAGCTTTCTTT.

The chain combines TRBV19 with TRBJ2-3, with 9 positions matching TRBD1. V was pared by 6 bases and J by 3 bases, with 4 bases of the junction left unmatched. The CDR3 loop spans 14 amino acids. Per the germline V gene, CDR1 is LNHDA and CDR2 is SQIVND (reference sequence). The DNA of the CDR3 is TGTGCCAGTAGAAGGACAGGGGTAACAGATACGCAGTATTTT. Translated, it gives CASRRTGVTDTQYF.

This clone was picked up one time. An end of the junction does not agree with germline; a read error may underlie this. V gene TRBV7-9 combines with J gene TRBJ1-4; D ambiguous. There are 15 residues in the CDR3. Germline lookup yields CDR1 SEHNR and CDR2 FQNEAQ (reference sequence). The CDR3 region is CVSSLVEGTNEKLFF. The CDR3 DNA is TGTGTCAGCAGCTTAGTGGAGGGAACTAATGAAAAACTGTTTTTT.

Only one count was recorded for this clone. The rearrangement uses TRBV3-1 (or the pseudogene TRBV3-2) and TRBJ1-6; maybe TRBD1 (6 bases). The V gene's germline CDR1 is LGHDT and CDR2 YNNKEL (reference sequence). This CDR3 has 17 amino acids. V shed 7 bases and J shed 8 bases, with 24 bases lying between them. CDR3 nucleotide sequence: TGTGCCAGCACCCCAGGGTGTCCAGGGGCCGGGGATTCACCCCTCCACTTT. Its translation: CASTPGCPGAGDSPLHF.

V is TRBV28 and J is TRBJ1-2; 10 bases fit TRBD1. Trimming at V came to 4 bases and at J to 1 base, leaving 6 bases not matched to a gene. Germline CDR1 is MDHEN and CDR2 is SYDVKM. CDR3 length equals 16 residues. The CDR3 region has the DNA TGTGCCAGCAGTTCCCCCGGGACAGGGGTTAACTATGGCTACACCTTC. This sequence encodes CASSSPGTGVNYGYTF.

This chain links TRBV6-5 with TRBJ2-1; 11 bases line up with TRBD1. The CDR3 is made up of 14 amino acids. Germline V gene data show CDR1 as MNHEY and CDR2 as SVGAGI. Trimming removed 6 bases from V and 8 bases from J; junction bases left unmatched: 6. The CDR3 DNA follows: TGTGCCAGCAGGAAGGGACAGGGGGACCATGAGCAGTTCTTC. This codes for CASRKGQGDHEQFF.